A selection of T cell receptor beta chains follows, all from one sample in a study of T cells in Graves' hyperthyroidism and ophthalmopathy. A single record per CDR3 protein comes from TCRdb applying MiXCR to the multiplex PCR reads. The sample lists about 330,000 distinct CDR3 sequences, roughly 13% occurring once. Sequences were obtained from blood. These receptors originate from a woman aged 40 to 50 with Graves' ophthalmopathy. The CDR3 runs from the conserved cysteine through the conserved F or W. D genes are given only for firm matches. Clone size is shown for a subset of rows, as once, few, many or a class of expanded clone.

D: .
size: many
V: TRBV28
J: TRBJ2-7
CDR3: CASQTIPYEQYF
DNA: TGTGCCAGCCAGACAATCCCCTACGAGCAGTACTTC

D: .
size: few
V: TRBV7-9
J: TRBJ2-5
CDR3: CASSLGRNPRWRQETQYF
DNA: TGTGCCAGCAGCTTAGGACGGAACCCCCGTTGGCGCCAAGAGACCCAGTACTTC

D: .
size: .
V: TRBV20-1
J: TRBJ1-6
CDR3: CSATQAGRHNSPLHF
DNA: TGCAGTGCTACCCAAGCGGGACGCCATAATTCACCCCTCCACTTT

D: TRBD1
size: few
V: TRBV4-1
J: TRBJ1-1
CDR3: CASSQTVTGGATFF
DNA: TGCGCCAGCAGCCAAACTGTCACAGGGGGCGCAACTTTCTTT

D: .
size: many
V: TRBV28
J: TRBJ1-3
CDR3: CASSFPGPDSGNTIYF
DNA: TGTGCCAGCAGTTTCCCGGGCCCGGACTCTGGAAACACCATATATTTT

D: TRBD1
size: many
V: TRBV29-1
J: TRBJ1-2
CDR3: CSVGDRGMGGYTF
DNA: TGCAGCGTTGGGGACAGGGGTATGGGTGGCTACACCTTC

D: .
size: .
V: TRBV19
J: TRBJ2-1
CDR3: CASSIGTDICAPTDEQFF
DNA: TGTGCCAGTAGTATAGGGACAGATATCTGCGCCCCGACAGATGAGCAGTTCTTC

D: .
size: many
V: TRBV7-8
J: TRBJ1-5
CDR3: CASSLVPLGASNQPQHF
DNA: TGTGCCAGCAGCTTAGTTCCCCTGGGGGCCAGCAATCAGCCCCAGCATTTT

D: .
size: many
V: TRBV2
J: TRBJ1-1
CDR3: CASRKEGWTEAFF
DNA: TGTGCCAGCAGGAAGGAGGGTTGGACTGAAGCTTTCTTT

D: TRBD1
size: few
V: TRBV4-1
J: TRBJ1-2
CDR3: CASSQGVGQGILDGYTF
DNA: TGCGCCAGCAGCCAAGGAGTAGGACAGGGGATTCTCGATGGCTACACCTTC

D: .
size: many
V: TRBV12-3/TRBV12-4
J: TRBJ1-2
CDR3: CASSSTVYGYTF
DNA: TGTGCCAGCAGTTCGACAGTATATGGCTACACCTTC

D: .
size: .
V: TRBV14
J: TRBJ1-6
CDR3: CASSWETANSPLHF
DNA: TGTGCCAGCAGCTGGGAGACAGCTAATTCACCCCTCCACTTT

D: .
size: many
V: TRBV7-2
J: TRBJ1-1
CDR3: CASLVSRDNTEAFF
DNA: TGTGCCAGTTTAGTTTCCAGGGATAACACTGAAGCTTTCTTT

D: TRBD2
size: once
V: TRBV4-2
J: TRBJ2-5
CDR3: CASSHTSGGNQETQYF
DNA: TGTGCCAGCAGCCACACTAGCGGGGGGAATCAAGAGACCCAGTACTTC

D: TRBD1
size: many
V: TRBV12-3/TRBV12-4
J: TRBJ1-2
CDR3: CASSQRGHYGYTF
DNA: TGTGCCAGCAGTCAGAGGGGGCACTATGGCTACACCTTC

D: TRBD1
size: many
V: TRBV29-1
J: TRBJ1-2
CDR3: CSVEDLGTGSNYGYTF
DNA: TGCAGCGTTGAAGATCTTGGGACAGGATCTAACTATGGCTACACCTTC

D: .
size: few
V: TRBV10-2
J: TRBJ2-2
CDR3: CASSEGSGELFF
DNA: TGCGCCAGCAGTGAAGGGTCCGGGGAGCTGTTTTTT

D: TRBD1
size: few
V: TRBV6-1
J: TRBJ1-5
CDR3: CASRERTGTGNQPQHF
DNA: TGTGCCAGCAGGGAAAGAACCGGGACAGGGAATCAGCCCCAGCATTTT

D: .
size: many
V: TRBV5-5
J: TRBJ2-7
CDR3: CASSFAPTVTYEQYF
DNA: TGTGCCAGCAGCTTCGCTCCAACCGTCACCTACGAGCAGTACTTC

D: TRBD2
size: .
V: TRBV20-1
J: TRBJ2-7
CDR3: CSAPRAGGNYEQYF
DNA: TGCAGTGCTCCCCGCGCGGGGGGAAACTACGAGCAGTACTTC

D: .
size: .
V: TRBV18
J: TRBJ2-2
CDR3: CASSSKNTGELFF
DNA: TGTGCCAGCTCATCGAAGAACACCGGGGAGCTGTTTTTT

D: .
size: .
V: TRBV24-1
J: TRBJ1-2
CDR3: CATSDRGSFYGYTF
DNA: TGTGCCACCAGTGACAGGGGCTCCTTCTATGGCTACACCTTC

D: .
size: many
V: TRBV20-1
J: TRBJ2-1
CDR3: CSANRRDEQFF
DNA: TGCAGTGCGAACAGACGAGACGAGCAGTTCTTC

D: .
size: many
V: TRBV6-1
J: TRBJ2-2
CDR3: CASSPWGTGELFF
DNA: TGTGCCAGCAGTCCATGGGGTACCGGGGAGCTGTTTTTT

D: .
size: many
V: TRBV3-1
J: TRBJ1-6
CDR3: CASSQGRVDNSPLHF
DNA: TGTGCCAGCAGCCAAGGGCGGGTTGATAATTCACCCCTCCACTTT

D: .
size: many
V: TRBV27
J: TRBJ2-7
CDR3: CASSLSGGHSSYEQYF
DNA: TGTGCCAGCAGTTTATCAGGGGGGCACAGCTCCTACGAGCAGTACTTC

D: .
size: many
V: TRBV12-3/TRBV12-4
J: TRBJ2-1
CDR3: CASTPIEKNEQFF
DNA: TGTGCCAGCACCCCAATTGAAAAGAATGAGCAGTTCTTC

D: .
size: many
V: TRBV7-2
J: TRBJ1-5
CDR3: CASSPPNQPQHF
DNA: TGTGCCAGCAGCCCGCCAAATCAGCCCCAGCATTTT

D: TRBD1
size: few
V: TRBV5-1
J: TRBJ2-7
CDR3: CASSFTGTGSYEQYF
DNA: TGCGCCAGCAGCTTCACCGGGACAGGGTCCTACGAGCAGTACTTC

D: .
size: .
V: TRBV7-6
J: TRBJ1-3
CDR3: CASTRGGSSGNTIYF
DNA: TGTGCCAGCACCCGAGGGGGAAGCTCTGGAAACACCATATATTTT

D: .
size: many
V: TRBV12-3/TRBV12-4
J: TRBJ2-1
CDR3: CASSLLPGYNEQFF
DNA: TGTGCCAGCAGTTTACTTCCCGGGTACAATGAGCAGTTCTTC

D: .
size: many
V: TRBV6-1
J: TRBJ2-7
CDR3: CASNLRGRGVAEQYF
DNA: TGTGCCAGCAACCTAAGGGGGCGGGGAGTAGCCGAGCAGTACTTC

D: TRBD1
size: many
V: TRBV20-1
J: TRBJ1-1
CDR3: CSANRQGGTEAFF
DNA: TGCAGTGCGAATAGACAGGGAGGCACTGAAGCTTTCTTT